One and the same sample provided the 2 T cell receptor beta chains below, sequenced in a study of CD8 T cells in ankylosing spondylitis. TCRdb redid the calling of the 5' RACE reads with MiXCR, one entry per CDR3 protein. The sample has roughly 180,000 distinct CDR3 sequences; around 9.6% are singletons. Source material: blood, either unsorted or a sorted T cell fraction (not recorded which). The receptors come from a female donor with ankylosing spondylitis or in good health (not recorded which).

V gene TRBV15 combines with J gene TRBJ2-7; 7 positions agree with TRBD1. The V gene's germline CDR1 is LNHNV and CDR2 YYDKDF (reference sequence). V trimming: 0 bases; J trimming: 3 bases; junction bases outside the gene matches: 8. The CDR3 is 16 amino acids. CDR3 sequence reads: CATSRDSGQGVYEQYF. For the CDR3, the DNA is TGTGCCACCAGCAGAGATAGTGGGCAGGGGGTCTACGAGCAGTACTTC.

J is TRBJ2-7 and V is TRBV29-1; D possibly corresponds to TRBD2 (5 bases). Germline CDR1 reads SQVTM; CDR2 reads ANQGSEA. The CDR3 is 13 amino acids. Trimming removed 1 base from V and 3 bases from J, with 10 bases in between. Written as DNA, the CDR3 is TGCAGCGTTGAAGTCGGCGGAGGCTACGAGCAGTACTTC. Translating gives CSVEVGGGYEQYF.